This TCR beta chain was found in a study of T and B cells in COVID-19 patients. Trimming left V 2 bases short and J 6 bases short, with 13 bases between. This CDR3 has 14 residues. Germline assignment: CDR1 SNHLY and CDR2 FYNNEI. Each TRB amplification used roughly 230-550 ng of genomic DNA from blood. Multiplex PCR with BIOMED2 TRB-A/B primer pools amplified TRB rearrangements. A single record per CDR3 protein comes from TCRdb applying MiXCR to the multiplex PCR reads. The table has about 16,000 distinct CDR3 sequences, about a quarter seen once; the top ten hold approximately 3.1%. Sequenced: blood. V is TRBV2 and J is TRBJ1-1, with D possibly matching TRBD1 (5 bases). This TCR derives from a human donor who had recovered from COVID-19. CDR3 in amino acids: CASSETQGGAEAFF. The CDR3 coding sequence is TGTGCCAGCAGTGAAACCCAGGGAGGGGCTGAAGCTTTCTTT.